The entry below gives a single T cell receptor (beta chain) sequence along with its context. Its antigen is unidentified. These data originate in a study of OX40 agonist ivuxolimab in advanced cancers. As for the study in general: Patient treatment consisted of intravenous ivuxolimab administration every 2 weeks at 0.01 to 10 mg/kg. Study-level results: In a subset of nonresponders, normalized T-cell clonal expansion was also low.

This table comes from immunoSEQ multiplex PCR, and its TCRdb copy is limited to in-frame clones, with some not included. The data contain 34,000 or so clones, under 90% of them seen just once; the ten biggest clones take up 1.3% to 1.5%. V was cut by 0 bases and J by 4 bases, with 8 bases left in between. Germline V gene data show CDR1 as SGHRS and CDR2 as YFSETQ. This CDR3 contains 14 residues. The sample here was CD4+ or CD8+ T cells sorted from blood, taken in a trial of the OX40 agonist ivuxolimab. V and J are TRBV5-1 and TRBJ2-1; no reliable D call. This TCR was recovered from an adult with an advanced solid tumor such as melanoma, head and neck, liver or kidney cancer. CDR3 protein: CASSLEGQYNEQFF. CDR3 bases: TGCGCCAGCAGCTTGGAAGGGCAGTACAATGAGCAGTTCTTC.